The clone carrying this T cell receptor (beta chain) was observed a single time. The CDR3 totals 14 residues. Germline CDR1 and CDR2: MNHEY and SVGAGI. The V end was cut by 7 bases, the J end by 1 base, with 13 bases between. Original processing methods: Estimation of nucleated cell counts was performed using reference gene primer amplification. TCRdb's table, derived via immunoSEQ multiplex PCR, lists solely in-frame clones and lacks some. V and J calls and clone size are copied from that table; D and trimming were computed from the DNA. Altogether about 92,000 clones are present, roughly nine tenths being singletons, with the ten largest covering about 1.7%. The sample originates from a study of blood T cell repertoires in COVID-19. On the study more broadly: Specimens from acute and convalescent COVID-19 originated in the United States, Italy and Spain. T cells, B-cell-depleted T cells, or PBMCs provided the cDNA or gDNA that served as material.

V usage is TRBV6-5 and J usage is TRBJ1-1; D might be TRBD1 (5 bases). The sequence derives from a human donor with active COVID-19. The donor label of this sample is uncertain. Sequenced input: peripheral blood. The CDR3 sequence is CASKQGYSNTEAFF. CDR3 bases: TGTGCCAGCAAGCAGGGCTACTCGAACACTGAAGCTTTCTTT.